This TCR beta chain derives from a study of OX40 agonist ivuxolimab in advanced cancers. Study-wide background: Enrolled patients in dose escalation had cancers that were hepatocellular carcinoma, melanoma, renal cell or head and neck cancer. Prior anti-PD-1, anti-PD-L1 or anti-CTLA-4 therapy was allowed; roughly 40% had some. Study observations and caveats: CD4+ and CD8+ T cells in blood underwent clonal expansion by week 6 at 0.1 to 3.0 mg/kg.

Libraries were prepared by immunoSEQ multiplex PCR; TCRdb keeps only in-frame clonotypes and omits some of them. The data show over 30,000 clones, approximately 80% seen once. On this clone: Its antigen is currently unknown.

The V end was cut by 5 bases, the J end by 4 bases, with 11 bases between. The CDR3 runs to 13 residues. Germline V gene data show CDR1 as SGHVS and CDR2 as FNYEAQ. This receptor was identified in an adult with an advanced solid tumor such as melanoma, head and neck, liver or kidney cancer. This specimen consisted of CD4+ or CD8+ T cells sorted from blood, obtained in a trial of the OX40 agonist ivuxolimab. The chain recombines TRBV7-6 with TRBJ1-2; a weak D match, TRBD1 (6 bases). CDR3 loop: CASSPQGSYGYTF. CDR3 bases: TGTGCCAGCAGCCCTCAGGGGAGCTATGGCTACACCTTC.